The 20 T cell receptor beta chains below were found in one sample sequenced in a study of blood T cell repertoires in COVID-19. Method: immunoSEQ multiplex PCR; TCRdb's copy keeps in-frame clones and lacks some. The data show some 220,000 clones, roughly 83% seen once. Sequenced material: PBMCs or T cells enriched from blood (not recorded which). These receptors originate from a woman between 35 and 50 years old with acute COVID-19.

This chain links TRBV28 with TRBJ1-2; 9 nucleotides agree with TRBD1. The CDR3 contains 14 residues. V was clipped by 5 bases and J by 4 bases; unmatched bases: 5. Germline V CDR1 and CDR2: MDHEN, SYDVKM. Here the CDR3 DNA reads TGTGCCAGCAGTCCCGGGACAGGGTCCTATGGCTACACCTTC. Encoded protein: CASSPGTGSYGYTF.

This sequence joins TRBV5-8 and TRBJ2-1, with 10 bases that match TRBD2. This CDR3 is 16 amino acids long. The V gene's germline CDR1 is SGHTS and CDR2 YDEGEE. Trimming at V came to 0 bases and at J to 2 bases, leaving 2 bases not matched to a gene. CDR3 sequence: CASSLDLAGAYNEQFF. Written as DNA, the CDR3 is TGTGCCAGCAGCTTGGACCTAGCGGGAGCCTACAATGAGCAGTTCTTC.

This chain connects TRBV10-1 to TRBJ2-7; unclear D gene. Germline V gene sequence: CDR1 WNHNN, CDR2 SYGVQD (reference sequence). The CDR3 spans 13 residues. Trimming took 4 bases from V and 2 from J, leaving 9 bases between them. In DNA form, the CDR3 reads TGCGCCAGCAGTGGTAACGGTCCCTACGAGCAGTACTTC. Protein: CASSGNGPYEQYF.

This chain joins TRBV19 and TRBJ1-1; D ambiguous. Germline V gives CDR1 LNHDA, CDR2 SQIVND (reference sequence). The CDR3 totals 13 residues. V dropped 3 bases and J dropped 0 bases, with 5 bases sitting between them. The CDR3 nucleotides read TGTGCCAGTAGTATCGGGGTGAACACTGAAGCTTTCTTT. Translation: CASSIGVNTEAFF.

The CDR3: CASSQGLAGPTSTDTQYF. Here the CDR3 DNA reads TGCGCCAGCAGCCAAGGGCTAGCGGGTCCCACTAGCACAGATACGCAGTATTTT. V gene TRBV4-3 combines with J gene TRBJ2-3, with 8 bases identical to TRBD2. Germline V gene data show CDR1 as LGHNA and CDR2 as YSLEER. This CDR3 has 18 amino acids. V lost 1 base, J lost 0 bases, and 9 bases stayed unmatched.

The chain uses TRBV7-6 and TRBJ2-1, with 14 nucleotides matching TRBD2. Per the germline V gene, CDR1 is SGHVS and CDR2 is FNYEAQ. This CDR3 has 18 residues. The ends lost 5 bases at V and 4 bases at J; junction bases unmatched: 10. CDR3 protein: CASSQGLAGVGYYNEQFF. The CDR3 DNA sequence: TGTGCCAGCAGCCAGGGACTAGCGGGAGTGGGGTATTACAATGAGCAGTTCTTC. Drawing the rest from reference TRBV7-6 and TRBJ2-1, the complete variable domain is GAGVSQSPRYKVTKRGQDVALRCDPISGHVSLYWYRQALGQGPEFLTYFNYEAQQDKSGLPNDRFSAERPEGSISTLTIQRTEQRDSAMYRCASSQGLAGVGYYNEQFFGPGTRLTVL.

The chain recombines TRBV19 with TRBJ2-2; 12 nucleotides agree with TRBD1. Germline values: CDR1 LNHDA, CDR2 SQIVND (reference sequence). V lost 3 bases, J lost 4 bases, and 3 bases stayed unmatched. CDR3 size: 16 residues. The CDR3: CASSMGQGAGTGELFF. The DNA of the CDR3 is TGTGCCAGTAGTATGGGACAGGGGGCTGGCACCGGGGAGCTGTTTTTT.

The CDR3 nucleotides read TGTGCCAGCAGCCCGTCGGGACAGGGGGAGACCCAGTACTTC. Translated, it gives CASSPSGQGETQYF. The rearrangement joins TRBV7-3 to TRBJ2-5; 10 bases line up with TRBD1. The CDR3 consists of 14 residues. V shed 5 bases, J shed 5 bases, and the junction held 5 bases outside the gene matches. Looked up from germline, CDR1 is SGHTA and CDR2 is FQGTGA. Supplemented by reference TRBV7-3 and TRBJ2-5, the full variable domain reads GAGVSQTPSNKVTEKGKYVELRCDPISGHTALYWYRQSLGQGPEFLIYFQGTGAADDSGLPNDRFFAVRPEGSVSTLKIQRTERGDSAVYLCASSPSGQGETQYFGPGTRLLVL.

J is TRBJ2-2 and V is TRBV18; D gene uncertain. This CDR3 spans 15 amino acids. The germline gives CDR1 KGHSH, CDR2 LQKENI. Trimming left V 2 bases short and J 2 bases short, with 9 bases between. The CDR3 region is CASSPVASNTGELFF. In nucleotides, the CDR3 is TGTGCCAGCTCACCAGTGGCTAGTAACACCGGGGAGCTGTTTTTT.

This clone was counted at least ten times. Distinct nucleotide sequences in the sample also encode this CDR3. The chain couples TRBV7-3 to TRBJ1-1; 9 positions match TRBD1. The CDR3 covers 13 residues. Trimming removed 3 bases from V and 8 bases from J; junction bases left unmatched: 4. The germline CDR1 and CDR2 sequences are SGHTA and FQGTGA. The CDR3 DNA reads TGTGCCAGCAGCTTGACAGGGGGGACCGAAGCTTTCTTT. This gives the protein CASSLTGGTEAFF.

The sample holds a few counts of this clone. The chain carries TRBV2 and TRBJ1-4, with D possibly being TRBD1 (6 bases). This CDR3 contains 15 residues. Between the trimmed V and J ends, which lost 2 bases and 2 bases, there was a span of 9 bases. Germline V CDR1 and CDR2: SNHLY, FYNNEI. This CDR3 reads CASSELRGTNEKLFF. The CDR3 DNA reads TGTGCCAGCAGTGAATTGAGGGGGACTAATGAAAAACTGTTTTTT.

The DNA of the CDR3 is TGTGCCAGCAGCGACAGGGGGCGAAGAAACACCATATATTTT. Protein sequence: CASSDRGRRNTIYF. This sequence joins TRBV25-1 and TRBJ1-3, with TRBD1 identical over 10 bases. Trimming took 6 bases from V and 5 from J; bases not matched to a gene: 4. This CDR3 has 14 amino acids. The germline gives CDR1 MGHDK, CDR2 SYGVNS. The variable domain in full, with the rest retrieved from reference TRBV25-1 and TRBJ1-3, is EADIYQTPRYLVIGTGKKITLECSQTMGHDKMYWYQQDPGMELHLIHYSYGVNSTEKGDLSSESTVSRIRTEHFPLTLESARPSHTSQYLCASSDRGRRNTIYFGEGSWLTVV.

The rearrangement uses TRBV7-2 and TRBJ1-1, with TRBD1 matching over 9 bases. V gave up 5 bases and J gave up 5 bases; unmatched junction bases: 6. The germline V gene encodes CDR1 SGHTA and CDR2 FQGNSA. The CDR3 loop spans 14 amino acids. The CDR3 DNA follows: TGTGCCAGCAGCGCACAGGGGGCGAGGACTGAAGCTTTCTTT. Residues: CASSAQGARTEAFF.

The chain has TRBV3-1 (or the pseudogene TRBV3-2) and TRBJ2-1, with D perhaps TRBD2 (5 bases). Germline values: CDR1 LGHDT, CDR2 YNNKEL (reference sequence). V lost 0 bases and J 0 bases, leaving 15 bases between the germline ends. There are 18 residues in the CDR3. The CDR3 DNA follows: TGTGCCAGCAGCCAAGACGGGAAGGGCCCACGCTCCTACAATGAGCAGTTCTTC. This translates into CASSQDGKGPRSYNEQFF.

The V gene is TRBV28, the J gene TRBJ1-5; a possible D gene is TRBD1 (6 bases). With 6 bases removed from V and 7 bases from J, the gap between germline ends came to 19 bases. Per the germline V gene, CDR1 is MDHEN and CDR2 is SYDVKM. The CDR3 runs 15 residues. The CDR3 DNA reads TGTGCCAGCAGGCCCGGGACAAGAGGGATGCAGCCCCAGCATTTT. Protein: CASRPGTRGMQPQHF.

The chain couples TRBV5-4 to TRBJ1-2, with TRBD1 identical over 7 bases. The CDR3 has 15 amino acids. The trim removed 0 bases at V and 7 bases at J, leaving 9 bases unmatched. Germline values: CDR1 SGHNT, CDR2 YYREEE (reference sequence). The CDR3 reads CASSLAQGGYGGYTF. The DNA of the CDR3 is TGTGCCAGCAGCTTGGCGCAGGGGGGCTATGGTGGCTACACCTTC.

The chain recombines TRBV7-3 with TRBJ2-1; 7 positions match TRBD2. The junction had 10 bases not matched to a gene; V was cut back by 5 bases and J by 6 bases. The CDR3 is 15 amino acids. Germline values: CDR1 SGHTA, CDR2 FQGTGA. The CDR3 here is CASSRPGLPLNEQFF. The CDR3 bases are TGTGCCAGCAGCCGACCGGGACTACCCCTCAATGAGCAGTTCTTC.

The J gene is TRBJ2-1, the V gene TRBV10-1, with 9 nucleotides matching TRBD1. Per germline, CDR1 WNHNN and CDR2 SYGVQD (reference sequence). This CDR3 spans 17 amino acids. J lost 0 bases, V lost 8 bases, and 11 bases had no gene match. CDR3 in DNA: TGCGCCAGCCCCGGGACAGGGCCCTTGGGCTCCTACAATGAGCAGTTCTTC. Residues: CASPGTGPLGSYNEQFF.

The rearrangement joins TRBV19 to TRBJ2-1; TRBD1 agrees at 7 bases. The CDR3 loop spans 13 amino acids. V dropped 5 bases and J dropped 7; count of bases not matched to a gene: 5. Germline CDR1 is LNHDA and CDR2 is SQIVND (reference sequence). CDR3 sequence reads: CASSLLQGNEQFF. In DNA, the CDR3 is TGTGCCAGTAGTTTACTACAGGGGAATGAGCAGTTCTTC.

V gene TRBV5-1 combines with J gene TRBJ2-7; 8 nucleotides align to TRBD2. The CDR3 has 14 amino acids. CDR1 is SGHRS, CDR2 YFSETQ, per germline. The trim removed 3 bases at V and 2 bases at J, leaving 4 bases unmatched. The CDR3 nucleotides are TGCGCCAGCAGCTCGGGGGGGGCCCCCTACGAGCAGTACTTC. Its protein is CASSSGGAPYEQYF.